The text below deals with one T cell receptor (beta chain). Across about two dozen US areas, participants ranged in age from about 18 to 89 years. The CDR3 runs 12 residues. CDR1 is SGDLS and CDR2 is YYNGEE in the germline V gene. V lost 3 bases, J lost 9 bases, and 5 bases stayed unmatched. This specimen belongs to a study of blood T cell repertoires in COVID-19. Study in general: Sites in the United States, Italy and Spain provided acute and convalescent COVID-19 samples. T cells, B-cell-depleted T cells, or PBMCs provided the cDNA or gDNA that served as material.

How the authors handled the data: Reference gene primer amplification in the assay estimated nucleated cell counts. TCRdb keeps only in-frame clones here, not all; method: immunoSEQ multiplex PCR. V and J calls and clone size are as listed in that table; D and trimming were resolved from the DNA. This sample carries under 500,000 clones, about 90% of them seen once, and the ten largest clones take almost 2%. The V call is TRBV9, the J call TRBJ1-1; 7 bases map to TRBD1. Sequencing was carried out using PBMCs or T cells enriched from blood (not recorded which). The sequence was collected from a woman in her late teens or twenties with acute COVID-19. The CDR3 sequence: CASSAEGQKAFF. Here the CDR3 DNA reads TGTGCCAGCAGCGCAGAGGGACAGAAAGCTTTCTTT.